This T cell receptor beta chain was identified in a study of T cell responses to AZD1222 COVID-19 vaccine (TCRdb year 2021). Regarding the research as a whole: TCR sequencing was performed for some 250 trial participants, of whom about 200 were given two doses of AZD1222 and around 26 were given two doses of MenACWY control vaccine. Trial participants were enrolled by age into subgroups of 18-55, 56-69 and 70-plus years, and roughly 150, 30 and 60 TCR-sequenced participants, respectively, were included in these subgroups. The investigation overall reported the following: A significant rise in spike-specific TCR breadth and depth was observed after two AZD1222 doses relative to day 0 and relative to MenACWY recipients. Most participants were white British and females outnumbered males, and the authors suggested that clonal diversity may have been underestimated. Vaccine-associated CD4 TCRs spanned the whole spike protein, with dominant responses in regions 160-218 and 743-854. No day 14 peak-response samples were available, so repertoires were characterized only after the peak T cell response. Reportedly, close to half of the unique spike-specific TCRs recognized epitopes lying outside the regions that are mutated in the B.1.351 and B.1.1.7 variants. The 56-69-year group was small, and its depth increase did not reach significance, likely because of low power. Conclusions about previously exposed vaccinees were limited because only six AZD1222 recipients were SARS-CoV-2 seropositive at baseline.

Worth noting for this clone: Its antigen is unknown. No base qualities exist here, and no much larger clone lies one base off it.

Reading the label with the study, this specimen's time point is: about 28 days (+/-7) after the second vaccine dose. AZD1222 recipients given second doses at about 4 weeks or at about 12 weeks were pooled, since spike-specific TCR depth and breadth were not found to differ between the two schedules. The vaccinee samples were drawn from two UK trials, COV001 and COV002, one of which was a single-blind randomized controlled phase 2/3 trial testing AZD1222 (ChAdOx1 nCoV-19) in healthy adults. For TCRbeta chain sequencing, PBMC samples from trial participants were taken at day 0 and at day 28 after the second dose. In the germline V gene, CDR1 corresponds to SGHTA and CDR2 to FQGNSA. Taken from cysteine to phenylalanine, the CDR3 has 14 residues. Only the CDR3 portion is preserved as DNA: 42 bases, with reading frame beginning at the first base. The V end loses 5 bases and the J end loses 6 bases, and a stretch of 11 bases separates them.

The CDR3 regions of human TCRbeta chains were subjected to immunosequencing. Per the original workflow: TCRs in the repertoires were matched against a reference library of SARS-CoV-2-specific TCRs that had been generated with the MIRA antigen-specificity platform. Breadth meant the fraction of unique TCRs that were SARS-CoV-2-associated, whereas depth meant the fraction of total T cells that were SARS-CoV-2-associated. Using the MIRA data, every spike-specific TCR was mapped to the spike region that the TCR reacted to and assigned to either a CD4 or a CD8 class. Log10-transformed breadth and depth values were compared by one-way ANOVA with Sidak's multiple comparisons tests. In TCRdb, the immuneACCESS table is reduced to in-frame sequences with V and J assigned. These tables do not hold every clone; where another copy was compared, an unresolved V gene accounts for under half, and the others remain unexplained. The V and J calls and clone size are taken from that table; D and trimming were inferred from the DNA. The sample data list 150,000 to 180,000 clones, and 87% of these were observed just once. The top ten hold about 8.9% of the sample.

The chain employs TRBV7-2 and TRBJ1-6; TRBD1 is a possible D gene, resting on 5 matching bases. This TCR was recovered from an adult who received the AZD1222 COVID-19 vaccine. This specimen was peripheral blood, taken 28 days after the second AZD1222 dose. The CDR3 region reads CASSPGHLNSPLHF. The bases are TGTGCCAGCAGCCCCGGACACCTTAATTCACCCCTCCACTTT. When the CDR3 is completed using the reference TRBV7-2 and TRBJ1-6 genes on either side, the full variable domain is GAGVSQSPSNKVTEKGKDVELRCDPISGHTALYWYRQSLGQGLEFLIYFQGNSAPDKSGLPSDRFSAERTGGSVSTLTIQRTQQEDSAVYLCASSPGHLNSPLHFGNGTRLTVT.